The clone carrying this T cell receptor beta chain showed up just once. V lost 0 bases and J lost 2, with 14 bases in between. The CDR3 extends over 17 amino acids. The germline CDR1 and CDR2 sequences are SGHTA and FQGTGA. The data stem from a study of blood T cell repertoires in COVID-19. Study-level background: Samples of COVID-19 (acute and convalescent) were obtained from the United States, Italy and Spain. T cells, B-cell-depleted T cells, or PBMCs supplied cDNA or gDNA.

Original analysis: Reference gene primer amplification gave estimated nucleated cell counts. Method: immunoSEQ multiplex PCR; TCRdb's copy keeps in-frame clones and lacks some. D and trimming were read from the DNA, whereas the V and J calls and clone size are those reported in that table. The sample records some 490,000 clones, approximately 83% being singletons. The chain links TRBV7-3 to TRBJ1-3; maybe TRBD1 (6 bases). Sequencing was carried out using peripheral blood. The clonotype was recovered from a human donor in a cohort sampled during active COVID-19. The CDR3, as DNA: TGTGCCAGCAGCTTAACGGGGGCAGGGTACACTGGAAACACCATATATTTT. Its translation: CASSLTGAGYTGNTIYF. The complete variable domain, with remaining parts taken from reference TRBV7-3 and TRBJ1-3, reads GAGVSQTPSNKVTEKGKYVELRCDPISGHTALYWYRQSLGQGPEFLIYFQGTGAADDSGLPNDRFFAVRPEGSVSTLKIQRTERGDSAVYLCASSLTGAGYTGNTIYFGEGSWLTVV.